This T cell receptor beta chain was recorded in a study of blood T cell repertoires in COVID-19. Only a few counts were recorded for this clone. Between the trimmed V and J ends, which lost 0 bases and 5 bases, there was a span of 13 bases. Per germline, CDR1 GTSNPN and CDR2 SVGIG (reference sequence). CDR3 length equals 15 residues. Sequencing was performed with immunoSEQ multiplex PCR; in TCRdb, only in-frame clones are kept and a portion is missing. The top ten hold around 1.8% of the sample, which has 200,000 or so clones, about 80% seen once. The sample taken for sequencing was PBMCs or T cells enriched from blood (not recorded which). The chain is built from TRBV30 and TRBJ2-2; D is possibly TRBD1 (6 bases). The TCR comes from a man aged 60 to 75 who had recovered from COVID-19. The CDR3 nucleotides are TGTGCCTGGAGTGTACGCGCCAGGGGAACCGGGGAGCTGTTTTTT. It translates to CAWSVRARGTGELFF.